This entry concerns a single T cell receptor beta chain. Its antigen is still unknown. Assay: immunoSEQ multiplex PCR; the TCRdb copy retains only in-frame clones and omits some. Of fewer than 55,000 clones in the sample, approximately 95% were seen once. The entry originates in a study of graft-versus-host responses after intestinal transplantation. Across the whole study: In this cohort, recipients had multivisceral, liver-intestinal, or isolated intestinal transplants. Following induction with anti-thymocyte globulin, all recipients were given tacrolimus and steroids for about three years.

General study findings and limits: There were GvH clones found in recipient marrow, and some of them appeared first in ileum or blood. Within allografts, high graft-versus-host to host-versus-graft clonal ratios were seen among patients with graft-donor T cell macrochimerism.

Germline-derived CDR1 and CDR2 are SGDLS and YYNGEE. The CDR3 has 15 amino acids. Trimming removed 0 bases from V and 2 bases from J, with 10 bases in between. This TCR derives from a human donor who was the organ donor for an intestinal transplant. This material consisted of unstimulated CD8+ T cells sorted from spleen or lymph node cells, taken before transplant. This rearrangement joins TRBV9 to TRBJ2-3, with D possibly TRBD1 on 6 matching bases. The CDR3, as DNA: TGTGCCAGCAGCGTAGTGGGGGCCCCCACAGATACGCAGTATTTT. Translation: CASSVVGAPTDTQYF. Complete variable domain (other parts from reference TRBV9 and TRBJ2-3): DSGVTQTPKHLITATGQRVTLRCSPRSGDLSVYWYQQSLDQGLQFLIQYYNGEERAKGNILERFSAQQFPDLHSELNLSSLELGDSALYFCASSVVGAPTDTQYFGPGTRLTVL.